This record covers a single T cell receptor (beta chain). The table lists this clonotype with many counts. Its antigen has not been determined. It has no much larger one-base neighbor in the sample; base qualities were not kept. This specimen belongs to a study of T cell repertoires in cytomegalovirus infection (dated by TCRdb to the late 2010s). Background for the entire study: Recently identified HLA-C-restricted CMV epitopes, whose presentation resists viral immunomodulation, were targeted by peptide stimulations together with well-studied HLA-B-restricted epitopes. Donor HLA type was relevant to the analysis, as public TCR beta signatures indicated carriage of CMV infection together with the matching HLA type.

V loses 6 bases, J loses 2 bases, and the germline ends lie 6 bases apart. From a lookup of the germline V gene, CDR1 and CDR2 are MDHEN and SYDVKM. The CDR3 contains 12 residues, cysteine and phenylalanine counted. Here the CDR3 DNA is all that survives: 36 bases in frame from base 1. The treatment or condition label, as the study defines it: in vitro stimulation with specific CMV peptide epitopes to enrich CMV-specific T cells. For sequencing, an Illumina HiSeq 1500 was employed. The public reads were run again by TCRdb, first through fastp at Q25 and then through MiXCR, and only productive beta chains were kept. Rows merge per CDR3 protein into single entries with the most common DNA and genes. The sample table lists 700,000 to 850,000 distinct CDR3 sequences, approximately 32% of them with a count of one. The ten largest clones take up around 12% of the sample. Beyond this particular receptor, the publication reports: The ex vivo response was dominated by HLA-C-restricted CMV-specific TCR beta clonotypes, which also provided the single most frequent clonotype in two of eight donors. In both this cohort and an independent roughly 350-donor cohort, the cumulative frequency of public TCR beta family members distinguished carriers of CMV infection plus the relevant HLA type.

In this chain, TRBV28 is recombined with TRBJ2-3, with the identity of the D gene unclear. The sample was cultured CD8+ T cells from PBMCs, taken from culture after CMV antigen stimulation. This receptor was taken from a human donor in good health (CMV status not recorded). Some clones in this sample may be carry-over from other donors' samples. The CDR3 reads as follows: CASSFPTDTQYF. The nucleotide sequence is given as TGTGCCAGCAGCTTCCCCACAGATACGCAGTATTTT.